This T cell receptor (beta chain) is from a study of identical twins. Whole-study findings and limits: Excess low generation probability was seen in twin-shared out-of-frame alpha sequences. For out-of-frame beta sequences, excess twin sharing was weaker. While abundant cord blood beta clonotypes carried fewer insertions, memory repertoires showed no such pattern.

Germline CDR1 reads MGHRA; CDR2 reads YSYEKL. The CDR3 loop spans 15 amino acids. Trimming took 1 base from V and 6 from J, leaving 13 bases between them. This clonotype came up a few times. The antigen remains unidentified. Template switching added a universal primer binding site, and final cDNA carried unique molecular identifiers. MiXCR was run by TCRdb on the 5' RACE reads, yielding one entry per CDR3 protein. The sample includes 200,000 to 250,000 distinct CDR3 sequences, approximately 7.8% seen only once; the top ten take more than 5%. The same data also contributed to another study, on yellow fever vaccine responses in identical twins.

Sequences were obtained from CD8+ T cells sorted from blood. This receptor was identified in a young woman in good health. The rearrangement joins TRBV4-1 to TRBJ1-5, with D tentatively TRBD1 (6 bases). The CDR3 DNA sequence: TGCGCCAGCAGCCAAGCGGTAGGGGGGACTCAGCCCCAGCATTTT. Its translation is CASSQAVGGTQPQHF.